This T cell receptor (beta chain) is from a study of OX40 agonist ivuxolimab in advanced cancers. For context, the study as a whole: Ivuxolimab was a fully human IgG2 agonistic monoclonal antibody targeting the costimulatory receptor OX40 (CD134). Intravenous ivuxolimab was administered to patients every 2 weeks at six dose levels: 0.01, 0.1, 0.3, 1.5, 3 and 10 mg/kg. Of the approximately 50 dose-escalation patients, hepatocellular carcinoma was present in around 19, melanoma in roughly 15, renal cell carcinoma in 9 and head and neck cancer in 9. In the dose-escalation cohort, roughly 80% of patients were male, and the mean age was approximately 64 years, with a range of 23 to 79. Prior anti-PD-1, anti-PD-L1 or anti-CTLA-4 therapy was permitted, and checkpoint inhibitors had been received by about two fifths of dose-escalation patients. Partial responses occurred in three dose-escalation patients: two with cutaneous melanoma and one with hepatocellular carcinoma. Peripheral TCRbeta sequencing aimed to test whether ivuxolimab altered TCR sequence diversity and caused clonal T-cell expansion. The paper describes the monotherapy dose-escalation part (N ≈ 49 patients) of the phase I trial of ivuxolimab. The full study reports these points: Which antigens the clonally expanded peripheral T cells were specific for was not determined. Low levels of normalized T-cell clonal expansion were also seen in some patients who did not respond. At doses of 0.1 to 3.0 mg/kg, clonal expansion of both CD4+ and CD8+ blood T cells was observed from baseline to week 6. Partial responders in the 0.1-3.0 mg/kg groups had among the lowest normalized peripheral clonal expansion, especially among CD8+ T cells. After ivuxolimab, expanded clones were on average more numerous among CD8+ T cells than among CD4+ T cells.

Patients with autoimmune disease history or receiving systemic immunosuppression were excluded from the trial. Peripheral blood for TCR sequencing was drawn from every dose cohort at baseline, at cycle 4 day 1 and at cycle 7 day 1. Samples were obtained from an open-label, multicenter, first-in-human phase I dose-escalation trial of ivuxolimab. Adults with locally advanced or metastatic melanoma, renal cell, hepatocellular, or head and neck squamous cell carcinoma were enrolled in the trial. CD4+ and CD8+ T cells were sorted separately from peripheral blood before TCR sequencing. This clone was observed a few times. Its cognate antigen has yet to be identified. No much larger clonotype is one base removed from it; base qualities were not supplied. The CDR3 contains 13 residues, cysteine and phenylalanine counted. The read is trimmed to its CDR3 DNA, 39 bases read in frame from base 1. CDR1 SGHVS and CDR2 FNYEAQ are derived from the germline V gene. Trimming costs V 3 bases and J 6 bases, and their ends lie 10 bases apart.

For sequencing of the TCRbeta CDR3 region, genomic DNA was extracted from the sorted cells. The immunoSEQ Assay was used for sequencing of TCRbeta CDR3 regions. TCRdb took over this immuneACCESS table, retaining in-frame rearrangements with V and J assigned. Such tables are incomplete; in checked studies, under half of the missing clones stem from an unresolved V gene, and the remainder is unexplained. This sample is represented by tens of thousands of clones; 70% to 80% of them were singletons. Together, the top ten hold approximately 22% of the sample. This receptor chain uses TRBV7-6 and TRBJ2-3; the D gene cannot be resolved reliably. The sequence derives from an adult with an advanced solid tumor such as melanoma, head and neck, liver or kidney cancer. The source was CD4+ or CD8+ T cells sorted from blood, collected in a trial of the OX40 agonist ivuxolimab. The CDR3 sequence is CASSFDQRDTQYF. The sequenced DNA is TGTGCCAGCAGCTTCGACCAACGGGATACGCAGTATTTT.